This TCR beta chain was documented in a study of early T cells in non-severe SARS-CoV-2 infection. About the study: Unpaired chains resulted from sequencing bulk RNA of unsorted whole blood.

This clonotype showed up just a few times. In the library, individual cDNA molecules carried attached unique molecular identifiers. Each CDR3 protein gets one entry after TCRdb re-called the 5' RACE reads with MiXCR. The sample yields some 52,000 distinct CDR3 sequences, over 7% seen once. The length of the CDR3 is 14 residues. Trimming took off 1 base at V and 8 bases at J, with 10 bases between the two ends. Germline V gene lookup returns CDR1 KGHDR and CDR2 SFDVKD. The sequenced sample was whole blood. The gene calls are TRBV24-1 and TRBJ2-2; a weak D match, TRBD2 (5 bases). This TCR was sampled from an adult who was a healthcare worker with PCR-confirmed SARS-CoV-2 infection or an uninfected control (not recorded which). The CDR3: CATSDFRGEGELFF. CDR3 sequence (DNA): TGTGCCACCAGTGATTTCCGGGGTGAGGGGGAGCTGTTTTTT.